Sequencing of this TCR beta chain was carried out in a study of beta chain features in type 1 diabetes. As for the study in general: Healthy donors and patients had similar age, gender and cell yields.

As to this clone: The target antigen is unknown.

The entirety of the isolated RNA underwent reverse transcription, so expressed TCRB transcripts were sequenced. Method: immunoSEQ multiplex PCR; TCRdb's copy keeps in-frame clones and lacks some. This table has hundreds of thousands of clones, over 12% appearing once. Study outcomes and limitations: A moderate, significant TCRB CDR3 shortening appeared in type 1 diabetes across four CD4+ subsets. Within patients, naive, central memory and Treg TCRB repertoires seemed more similar than within healthy donors. Equally in patients and controls, PCR might preferentially amplify shorter templates.

The germline V gene encodes CDR1 SGHRS and CDR2 YFSETQ. The CDR3 runs to 13 residues. V lost 0 bases and J lost 8, with 11 bases in between. Purity exceeding 98% was reached by all sorted populations. Sequencing was done on a sample of naive CD4+ T cells from blood. This rearrangement joins TRBV5-1 to TRBJ1-2; D remains ambiguous. This TCR was recovered from a man in his late teens or twenties with type 1 diabetes. The DNA of the CDR3 is TGCGCCAGCAGCTTGGAACCCGCTGGAGGCTACACCTTC. Translating it yields CASSLEPAGGYTF. The whole variable domain, remainder taken from reference TRBV5-1 and TRBJ1-2, is KAGVTQTPRYLIKTRGQQVTLSCSPISGHRSVSWYQQTPGQGLQFLFEYFSETQRNKGNFPGRFSGRQFSNSRSEMNVSTLELGDSALYLCASSLEPAGGYTFGSGTRLTVV.